This is a list of T cell receptor beta chains from one sample in a study of cytomegalovirus exposure and HLA in healthy donors. Sequencing was performed with immunoSEQ multiplex PCR; in TCRdb, only in-frame clones are kept and a portion is missing. Of roughly 150,000 clones listed, roughly 76% were seen once; the top ten hold 1.2%. The specimen sequenced was PBMCs. The receptors derive from a female donor in good health and CMV-seronegative. Each CDR3 is given without its conserved first and last residue.

V gene: TRBV27; J gene: TRBJ1-4; CDR3 protein: ASSLTGPNEKLF
V gene: TRBV30; J gene: TRBJ2-7; CDR3 protein: AWSVKREGRIQY
V gene: TRBV4-1; J gene: TRBJ2-3; CDR3 protein: ASSQPSGRFDTQY
V gene: TRBV9; J gene: TRBJ1-3; CDR3 protein: ASSVGPTGGGNTIY
V gene: TRBV7-2; J gene: TRBJ2-1; CDR3 protein: ASSYTSGASSYNEQF
V gene: TRBV28; J gene: TRBJ1-1; CDR3 protein: ATGDTEAF
V gene: TRBV2; J gene: TRBJ2-7; CDR3 protein: ASSELAGPYEQY
V gene: TRBV27; J gene: TRBJ2-7; CDR3 protein: ASSWSGQGIYEQY
V gene: TRBV27; J gene: TRBJ2-3; CDR3 protein: ASSVGPRRADTQY
V gene: TRBV4-1; J gene: TRBJ1-2; CDR3 protein: ASSQGWTGFNYGYT
V gene: TRBV30; J gene: TRBJ1-1; CDR3 protein: AWRPGGRDTEAF
V gene: TRBV18; J gene: TRBJ1-5; CDR3 protein: ASSGGGDQPQH
V gene: TRBV6-5; J gene: TRBJ1-4; CDR3 protein: ASSQGQYEKLF
V gene: TRBV27; J gene: TRBJ2-5; CDR3 protein: ASSLNSQETQY
V gene: TRBV4-2; J gene: TRBJ2-1; CDR3 protein: ASKTFWTSGSGNEQF
V gene: TRBV9; J gene: TRBJ2-1; CDR3 protein: ASSVDSGGFNEQF
V gene: TRBV30; J gene: TRBJ1-1; CDR3 protein: AGFRGVGTEAF
V gene: TRBV7-2; J gene: TRBJ2-7; CDR3 protein: ASSSYTQGSSYEQY
V gene: TRBV7-3; J gene: TRBJ2-7; CDR3 protein: ASSFSGTSGSYEQY
V gene: TRBV4-1; J gene: TRBJ2-1; CDR3 protein: ASSDKVSEQF
V gene: TRBV5-8; J gene: TRBJ2-2; CDR3 protein: ASSLEGHPTGELF
V gene: TRBV7-2; J gene: TRBJ1-1; CDR3 protein: ASSLDYMNTEAF
V gene: TRBV5-1; J gene: TRBJ2-5; CDR3 protein: ASTRQGPQETQY
V gene: TRBV6-5; J gene: TRBJ2-2; CDR3 protein: ASTFSLNTGELF
V gene: TRBV6-5; J gene: TRBJ2-1; CDR3 protein: ASRAGVYNEQF
V gene: TRBV5-1; J gene: TRBJ2-3; CDR3 protein: ASSLAEGTTDTQY
V gene: TRBV7-9; J gene: TRBJ2-2; CDR3 protein: ASSPTLAEGRELF
V gene: TRBV12-5; J gene: TRBJ2-2; CDR3 protein: ASGSNTGELF
V gene: TRBV27; J gene: TRBJ1-1; CDR3 protein: ASSFLQGFAEAF
V gene: TRBV18; J gene: TRBJ1-5; CDR3 protein: ASSPSGQGGNQPQH
V gene: TRBV27; J gene: TRBJ1-5; CDR3 protein: ASSSGQGNQPQH
V gene: TRBV5-4; J gene: TRBJ1-2; CDR3 protein: ASSLGQFYGYT
V gene: TRBV27; J gene: TRBJ2-1; CDR3 protein: ASSKRLEVNEQF
V gene: TRBV29-1; J gene: TRBJ1-1; CDR3 protein: SVDGGGGVNTEAF
V gene: TRBV7-9; J gene: TRBJ1-4; CDR3 protein: ASSSRTGASNEKLF
V gene: TRBV7-9; J gene: TRBJ1-5; CDR3 protein: ASSSATLPQH
V gene: TRBV7-8; J gene: TRBJ1-5; CDR3 protein: ASSPPPLTLYSNQPQH
V gene: TRBV7-3; J gene: TRBJ2-1; CDR3 protein: ASSLIGGTGGSSYNEQF
V gene: TRBV28; J gene: TRBJ2-6; CDR3 protein: ASSRTGGAHSGANVLT
V gene: TRBV9; J gene: TRBJ2-2; CDR3 protein: ASSPTGNTGELF
V gene: TRBV4-1; J gene: TRBJ1-2; CDR3 protein: ASSQVAGGYT
V gene: TRBV4-2; J gene: TRBJ2-4; CDR3 protein: ASSQDSDRGNIQY
V gene: TRBV7-6; J gene: TRBJ2-2; CDR3 protein: ASRSGGSNTGELF
V gene: TRBV4-1; J gene: TRBJ2-7; CDR3 protein: ASSQDRRAKDLNEQY
V gene: TRBV20-1; J gene: TRBJ2-5; CDR3 protein: SASGGETQY
V gene: TRBV18; J gene: TRBJ2-1; CDR3 protein: ASSDIGNEQF
V gene: TRBV18; J gene: TRBJ2-7; CDR3 protein: ASSLDRSSYEQY
V gene: TRBV30; J gene: TRBJ2-7; CDR3 protein: AWSVRGIPYEQY
V gene: TRBV6-1; J gene: TRBJ1-1; CDR3 protein: ASSTQGGIAEAF
V gene: TRBV4-2; J gene: TRBJ2-7; CDR3 protein: ASSQESSGSYEQY
V gene: TRBV10-1; J gene: TRBJ1-1; CDR3 protein: ASSSTGDTEAF
V gene: TRBV10-3; J gene: TRBJ2-3; CDR3 protein: AISESERETADTQY
V gene: TRBV7-3; J gene: TRBJ2-2; CDR3 protein: ASSLKEGAWLTGELF
V gene: TRBV27; J gene: TRBJ2-7; CDR3 protein: CSGTSGSFEQY
V gene: TRBV6-5; J gene: TRBJ2-1; CDR3 protein: ASSPSGVDEQF
V gene: TRBV4-1; J gene: TRBJ2-3; CDR3 protein: ASSQTSGSTDTQY